This entry lists 13 T cell receptor beta chains sequenced from one sample in a study of CD8+ T cells in alopecia areata (dated by TCRdb to the late 2010s). The meaning of the sample's time point label: baseline before oral tofacitinib. Library preparation used the immunoSEQ multiplex PCR assay. For TCR sequencing, RNA was extracted from every sample and reverse transcribed into cDNA to serve as template. TCRdb stores this immuneACCESS table with in-frame sequences only. Part of the clones is absent; in the studies checked, under half of the shortfall reflects unresolved V genes, and no reason is known for the rest. This sample lists around 50,000 clones; about 96% were detected once. The ten largest clones capture around 25% of the sample. The sequenced sample was CD8+ T cells sorted from blood, obtained at week 0. Every receptor here comes from a human donor with alopecia areata.

V usage is TRBV7-9 and J usage is TRBJ2-3, with TRBD1 as a possible D gene (5 bases). Trimming removed 5 bases at V and 0 bases at J, with 9 bases between. Germline CDR1 and CDR2: SEHNR and FQNEAQ (reference sequence). The CDR3 has 14 amino acids. As DNA, the CDR3 is TGTGCCAGCAGCCCGGACACGAGCACAGATACGCAGTATTTT. Translated: CASSPDTSTDTQYF.

The chain joins TRBV27 to TRBJ1-1; no firm D call. This CDR3 region has 13 residues. V lost 5 bases and J 7 bases, leaving 14 bases between the germline ends. Germline V CDR1 and CDR2: MNHEY, SMNVEV (reference sequence). This CDR3 is CASSKQENREAFF. The CDR3 region has the DNA TGTGCCAGCAGTAAACAAGAGAACCGTGAAGCTTTCTTT.

The CDR3 sequence: CASSDPRLNTEAFF. The DNA for the CDR3 is TGTGCCAGCAGTGACCCCCGTCTGAACACTGAAGCTTTCTTT. The chain carries TRBV2 and TRBJ1-1; D gene ambiguous. The CDR3 runs to 14 residues. Deletions cut 3 bases from V and 0 bases from J, with 8 bases between. Germline V gene lookup returns CDR1 SNHLY and CDR2 FYNNEI.

The rearrangement uses TRBV7-3 and TRBJ2-3; D might be TRBD1 (6 bases). The CDR3 sequence is 16 residues long. CDR1 SGHTA and CDR2 FQGTGA come from the germline V gene. Trimming took 5 bases from V and 4 from J, leaving 19 bases between them. The CDR3 here is CASSALQGEGPDTQYF. The CDR3 DNA follows: TGTGCCAGCAGCGCCTTACAGGGAGAGGGCCCAGATACGCAGTATTTT.

The chain employs TRBV4-3 and TRBJ2-1; D possibly corresponds to TRBD1 (6 bases). Germline V lookup: CDR1 LGHNA, CDR2 YSLEER. V was clipped by 0 bases and J by 2 bases, with 11 bases between them. The CDR3 is 16 residues long. The chain's CDR3 is CASSQDLGGPYNEQFF. Written as DNA, the CDR3 is TGCGCCAGCAGCCAAGATCTTGGGGGCCCCTACAATGAGCAGTTCTTC.

V is TRBV30 and J is TRBJ2-7; perhaps TRBD1 as D (5 bases). The V end was cut by 0 bases, the J end by 6 bases, with 15 bases between. This CDR3 spans 14 amino acids. From germline, CDR1 is GTSNPN and CDR2 SVGIG (reference sequence). The CDR3 DNA is TGTGCCTGGAGTGTACGCAGGGTACCACGCGAGCAGTACTTC. Protein: CAWSVRRVPREQYF.

V is TRBV7-9 and J is TRBJ2-7; TRBD1 matches 11 bases. V lost 3 bases, J lost 4 bases, and 2 bases stayed unmatched. The CDR3 sequence is 14 residues long. Germline V lookup: CDR1 SEHNR, CDR2 FQNEAQ (reference sequence). The CDR3 coding sequence is TGTGCCAGCAGCTTCGGGACAGGGGGGTACGAGCAGTACTTC. It yields the protein CASSFGTGGYEQYF.

This chain's CDR3 is CASSRTANTGELFF. The CDR3, as DNA: TGTGCCAGTAGTAGGACCGCGAACACCGGGGAGCTGTTTTTT. The V gene is TRBV19, the J gene TRBJ2-2; D is undetermined. CDR1 and CDR2 from the germline V gene are LNHDA and SQIVND (reference sequence). V dropped 4 bases and J dropped 0 bases, with 6 bases sitting between them. The CDR3 extends over 14 amino acids.

A word on this clone: Since the CDR3 does not end with the conserved phenylalanine or tryptophan, this likely comes from a read error. It is unclear where the CDR3 begins or ends on the DNA, so no DNA is shown, and the CDR3 is as TCRdb lists it. The chain recombines TRBV29-1 with TRBJ2-6; TRBD1 is the table's D call, not checked against the DNA. Germline V gives CDR1 SQVTM, CDR2 ANQGSEA. The CDR3 contains 9 residues when both ends are counted. The chain's CDR3 is CSVEFTARI.

This clone is a singleton in its sample. The CDR3 DNA is TGCGCCAGCAGCCAAGACCCCTTCAATAAGAACACTGAAGCTTTCTTT. Encoded protein: CASSQDPFNKNTEAFF. The chain has TRBV4-3 and TRBJ1-1; no clear D. Deletions cut 0 bases from V and 1 base from J, with 12 bases between. The CDR3 is made up of 16 amino acids. Looked up from germline, CDR1 is LGHNA and CDR2 is YSLEER.

This chain joins TRBV7-8 and TRBJ2-3; no reliable D call. The germline gives CDR1 SGHVS, CDR2 FQNEAQ. The CDR3 runs to 15 residues. The V end lost 1 base, the J end lost 4 bases, and 12 bases lay between the germline ends. The CDR3 coding sequence is TGTGCCAGCAGCTTAGGAACTGAAGAGGCAGATACGCAGTATTTT. Amino acids: CASSLGTEEADTQYF.

The genes are TRBV29-1 and TRBJ2-1; 8 bases match TRBD2. CDR3 length: 16 amino acids. Germline V gene data show CDR1 as SQVTM and CDR2 as ANQGSEA. With 7 bases clipped from V and 1 base from J, the junction kept 12 bases outside the gene matches. The CDR3: CSAEPLAGGSYNEQFF. The CDR3, as DNA: TGCAGCGCCGAACCTCTAGCGGGCGGATCCTACAATGAGCAGTTCTTC.

This clone has only one observation. The chain is built from TRBV27 and TRBJ1-1; perhaps TRBD1 as D (6 bases). The V gene lost 2 bases and the J gene lost 0 bases, with 10 bases spanning the gap. The CDR3 runs to 15 residues. Germline V CDR1 and CDR2: MNHEY, SMNVEV (reference sequence). CDR3 protein: CASSLGGLMNTEAFF. The DNA for the CDR3 is TGTGCCAGCAGTTTAGGGGGGCTCATGAACACTGAAGCTTTCTTT.